Sequencing of this TCR beta chain was carried out in a study of T cells in women clearing cervical HPV infection (dated by TCRdb to the late 2010s). The study in broad terms: The cases were 25 or so women with histologically confirmed HPV16-related CIN3 or worse, and 2 of these cases were invasive cancers. The controls were around 26 women whose single incident HPV16 infection cleared within 12 months with no development of precancer or cancer. Case blood was taken at the visit when the lesion was first identified, whereas control blood was taken when infection was no longer detected. Among cases, blood sampling came a median of about 150 days after lesion detection, with an interquartile range of about 80 to 230 days. Since HLA typing was available for only a few women, HLA type could not be ruled out as a confounder. An exploratory proof-of-principle case-control study, nested within the Guanacaste HPV Natural History Study in Costa Rica, was conducted to compare TCR repertoires across cervical HPV16 outcomes. Cases and controls were matched on age within five years and on year of sample collection. A median age of almost 35 years was observed in cases versus approximately 38 in controls, and no significant differences in baseline characteristics were found. In the parent cohort, some 10,000 women aged 18 or older were enrolled in Guanacaste, Costa Rica, during about 1993 to 1995 and were followed for six to seven years. Five blinded duplicates per group were added as quality controls, so that roughly 60 samples were obtained: 50 or so participants and 10 replicates. Study-wide findings and limitations: Across sequencing depths, CIN3+ cases showed significantly higher TCR repertoire richness than controls, but evenness did not differ between the groups. Cases had lower TRBV6-7 relative abundance than controls (approximately 0.11% versus 0.16%; Bonferroni P = 0.0008). Whether associations preceded infection or resulted from infection could not be shown with the cross-sectional design, and effector/memory subsets and HPV-specific T cells were not isolated. Because the number of T cells per sample was unknown, the richness differences could reflect varying T-cell content rather than repertoire biology. By combining richness with V gene abundances, random forest classifiers separated cases from controls with an estimated AUC of 0.83.

The CDR1 and CDR2 encoded by the germline V gene are MNHEY and SVGEGT. V is cut by 6 bases and J by 6 bases, and the space between the germline ends is 13 bases. There are 13 amino acids in the CDR3, from cysteine to phenylalanine inclusive. Sequencing covers 30 bases of the CDR3, shown here with the frame starting at base 1. TCR beta CDR3 regions were amplified by multiplex PCR using the immunoSEQ assay from an average of about 1,200 ng genomic DNA per sample. The assay corrected primer bias using a complete synthetic TCR repertoire to establish an amplification baseline. Amplicons were sequenced on the Illumina platform. In the paper's pipeline: Sequences were error-corrected by clustering with frequency ratios and a modified nearest-neighbor algorithm, then analyzed in the immunoSEQ Analyzer with IMGT gene definitions. At each rarefaction depth, TCR richness and evenness were averaged across 20 rarefaction repeats, and samples with fewer sequences than that depth were excluded. Wilcoxon rank sum tests with FDR correction were used to compare relative abundances of V, D and J genes between the groups. For the blinded duplicates, the intraclass correlation was 95% to 97% for TCR richness and averaged roughly 79% across roughly 72 gene segments. TCRdb took this table from immuneACCESS and kept in-frame rearrangements with V and J called. Such tables lack part of the clones; where checked against another copy, unresolved V genes explain under half of the gap, and the rest is unexplained. V and J calls and clone size are those listed in that table; D and trimming were worked out from the DNA. The sample's table lists a count of about 24,000 clones. The ten largest account for 5% to 8.5% of the sample.

Every participant had a single incident cervical HPV16 infection, and prevalent HPV16 infections were excluded. Cervical HPV DNA was detected by MY09/MY11 PCR and genotyped by dot-blot hybridization. About 14 mL of heparinized blood were centrifuged, and the buffy coat was aliquoted, frozen at -30°C, then stored at -80°C. Genomic DNA was extracted from buffy coat specimens using QIAGEN kits. In the case of this clone: No antigen is known for it. The read terminates 3 residues ahead of where the CDR3 ends, so the germline J gene completes it.

Sequencing used blood buffy coat. The sequence was obtained from a woman aged 18 to 75 with a cervical HPV16 infection that either progressed to CIN3+ or cleared (not recorded which). The chain joins TRBV6-2 or TRBV6-3 to TRBJ2-3; there is no confident call for the D gene. Partial CDR3 DNA: TGTGCCAGCAGGCCATACAATTCGGATACG. Its protein is CASRPYNSDT. The whole CDR3 sequence is CASRPYNSDTQYF.